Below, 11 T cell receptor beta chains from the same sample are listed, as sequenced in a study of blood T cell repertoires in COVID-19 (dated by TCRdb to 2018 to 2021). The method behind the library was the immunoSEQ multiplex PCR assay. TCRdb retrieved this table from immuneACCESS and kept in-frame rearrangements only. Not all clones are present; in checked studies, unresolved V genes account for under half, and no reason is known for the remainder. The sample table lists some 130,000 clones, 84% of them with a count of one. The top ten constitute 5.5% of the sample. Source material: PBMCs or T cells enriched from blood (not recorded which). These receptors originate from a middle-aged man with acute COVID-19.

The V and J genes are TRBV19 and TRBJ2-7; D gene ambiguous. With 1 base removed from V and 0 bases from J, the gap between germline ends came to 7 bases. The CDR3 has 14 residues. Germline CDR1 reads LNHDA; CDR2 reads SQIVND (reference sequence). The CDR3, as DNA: TGTGCCAGTAGTATAGGGGCTGGCTCCTACGAGCAGTACTTC. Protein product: CASSIGAGSYEQYF.

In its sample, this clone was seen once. For the CDR3, the DNA is TGTGCCAGCAGTGTGGGAGGTACGGATACGCAGTATTTT. This codes for CASSVGGTDTQYF. The chain has TRBV27 and TRBJ2-3; a weak D match, TRBD2 (6 bases). Trimming left V 5 bases short and J 6 bases short, with 12 bases between. The CDR3 is made up of 13 amino acids. Germline V gene sequence: CDR1 MNHEY, CDR2 SMNVEV (reference sequence).

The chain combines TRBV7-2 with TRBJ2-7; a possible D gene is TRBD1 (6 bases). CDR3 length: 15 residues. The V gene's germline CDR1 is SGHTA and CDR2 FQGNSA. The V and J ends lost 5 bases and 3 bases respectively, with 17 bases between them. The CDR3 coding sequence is TGTGCCAGCAGCCCCCGGACAGAAGTTCTCTACGAGCAGTACTTC. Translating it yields CASSPRTEVLYEQYF.

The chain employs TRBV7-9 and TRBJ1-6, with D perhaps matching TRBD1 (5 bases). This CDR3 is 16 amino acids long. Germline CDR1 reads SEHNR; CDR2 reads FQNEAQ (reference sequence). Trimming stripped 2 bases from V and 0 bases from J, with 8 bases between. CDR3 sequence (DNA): TGTGCCAGCAGCTTAAATAGGGGCTCCTATAATTCACCCCTCCACTTT. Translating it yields CASSLNRGSYNSPLHF.

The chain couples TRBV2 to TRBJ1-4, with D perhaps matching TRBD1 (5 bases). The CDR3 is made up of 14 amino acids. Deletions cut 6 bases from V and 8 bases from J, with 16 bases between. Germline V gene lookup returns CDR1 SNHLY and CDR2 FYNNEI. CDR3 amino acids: CASRDPWGEEKLFF. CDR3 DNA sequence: TGTGCCAGCAGGGATCCGTGGGGGGAGGAAAAACTGTTTTTT. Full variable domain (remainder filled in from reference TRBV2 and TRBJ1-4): EPEVTQTPSHQVTQMGQEVILRCVPISNHLYFYWYRQILGQKVEFLVSFYNNEISEKSEIFDDQFSVERPDGSNFTLKIRSTKLEDSAMYFCASRDPWGEEKLFFGSGTQLSVL.

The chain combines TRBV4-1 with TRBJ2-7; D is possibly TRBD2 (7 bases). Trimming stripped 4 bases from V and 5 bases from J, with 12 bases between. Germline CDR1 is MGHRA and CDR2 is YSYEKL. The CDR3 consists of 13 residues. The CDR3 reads CASSRGGPDEQYF. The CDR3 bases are TGCGCCAGCAGCCGGGGGGGCCCAGACGAGCAGTACTTC.

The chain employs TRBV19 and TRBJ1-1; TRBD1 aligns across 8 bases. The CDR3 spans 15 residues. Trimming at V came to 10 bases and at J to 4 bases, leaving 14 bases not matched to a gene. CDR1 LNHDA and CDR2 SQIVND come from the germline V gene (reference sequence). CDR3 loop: CATTNRQGRVTEAFF. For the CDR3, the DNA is TGTGCCACCACAAATCGACAGGGGAGGGTCACTGAAGCTTTCTTT.

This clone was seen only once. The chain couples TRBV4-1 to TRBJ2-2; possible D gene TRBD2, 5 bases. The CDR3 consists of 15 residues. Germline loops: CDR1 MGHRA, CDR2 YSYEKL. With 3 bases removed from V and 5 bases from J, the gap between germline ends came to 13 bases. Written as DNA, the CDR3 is TGCGCCAGCAGCCAGAGGGATCGGGTAACCGGGGAGCTGTTTTTT. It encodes CASSQRDRVTGELFF.

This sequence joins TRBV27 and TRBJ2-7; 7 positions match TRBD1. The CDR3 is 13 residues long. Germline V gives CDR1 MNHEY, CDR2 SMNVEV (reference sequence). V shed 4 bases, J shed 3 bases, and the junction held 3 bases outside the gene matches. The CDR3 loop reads CASSYRGSYEQYF. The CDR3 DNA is TGTGCCAGCAGTTACAGGGGTAGCTACGAGCAGTACTTC.

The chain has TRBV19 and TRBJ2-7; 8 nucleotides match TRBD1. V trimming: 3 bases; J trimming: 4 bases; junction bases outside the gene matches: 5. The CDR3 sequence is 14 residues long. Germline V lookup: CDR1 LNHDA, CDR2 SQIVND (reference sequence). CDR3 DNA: TGTGCCAGTAGTATCGGGCAGGGGGCATACGAGCAGTACTTC. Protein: CASSIGQGAYEQYF. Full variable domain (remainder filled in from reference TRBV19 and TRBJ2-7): DGGITQSPKYLFRKEGQNVTLSCEQNLNHDAMYWYRQDPGQGLRLIYYSQIVNDFQKGDIAEGYSVSREKKESFPLTVTSAQKNPTAFYLCASSIGQGAYEQYFGPGTRLTVT.

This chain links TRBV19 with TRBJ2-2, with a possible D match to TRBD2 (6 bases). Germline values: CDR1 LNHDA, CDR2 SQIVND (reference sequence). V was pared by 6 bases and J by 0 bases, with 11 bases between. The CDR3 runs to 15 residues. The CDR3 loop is CASRFVAANTGELFF. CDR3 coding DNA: TGTGCCAGTAGATTTGTAGCGGCGAACACCGGGGAGCTGTTTTTT.